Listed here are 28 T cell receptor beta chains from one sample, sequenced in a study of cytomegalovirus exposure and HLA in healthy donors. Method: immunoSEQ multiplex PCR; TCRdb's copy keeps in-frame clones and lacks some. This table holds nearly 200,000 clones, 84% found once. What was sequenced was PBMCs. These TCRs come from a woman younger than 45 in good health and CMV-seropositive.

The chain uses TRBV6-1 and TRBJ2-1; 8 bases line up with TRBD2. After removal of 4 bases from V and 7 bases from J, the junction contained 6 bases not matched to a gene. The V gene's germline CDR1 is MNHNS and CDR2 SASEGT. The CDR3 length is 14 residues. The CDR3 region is CASSGGGLRNEQFF. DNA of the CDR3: TGTGCCAGCAGTGGCGGGGGGCTTAGGAATGAGCAGTTCTTC.

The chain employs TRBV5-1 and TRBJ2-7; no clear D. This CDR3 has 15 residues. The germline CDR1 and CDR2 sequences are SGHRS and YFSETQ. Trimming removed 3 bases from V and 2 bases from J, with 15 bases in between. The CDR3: CASSSIGVPAYEQYF. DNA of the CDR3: TGCGCCAGCAGCTCGATAGGAGTCCCCGCCTACGAGCAGTACTTC.

CDR3 nucleotide sequence: TGTGCCAGCAGTTTATTAGGGGGCACGAACACTGAAGCTTTCTTT. This sequence encodes CASSLLGGTNTEAFF. The V gene is TRBV28, the J gene TRBJ1-1; 7 bases line up with TRBD1. Losses at the gene ends were 1 base for V and 1 base for J; bases not matched to a gene: 3. CDR1 is MDHEN and CDR2 is SYDVKM in the germline V gene. CDR3 length: 15 residues.

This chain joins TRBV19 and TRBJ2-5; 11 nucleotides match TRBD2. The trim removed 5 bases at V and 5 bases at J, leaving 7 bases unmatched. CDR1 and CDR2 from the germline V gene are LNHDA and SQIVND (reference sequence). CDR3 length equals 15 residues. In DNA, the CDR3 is TGTGCCAGTAGTCCCGGACTAGCGGGTTGGGAGACCCAGTACTTC. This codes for CASSPGLAGWETQYF.

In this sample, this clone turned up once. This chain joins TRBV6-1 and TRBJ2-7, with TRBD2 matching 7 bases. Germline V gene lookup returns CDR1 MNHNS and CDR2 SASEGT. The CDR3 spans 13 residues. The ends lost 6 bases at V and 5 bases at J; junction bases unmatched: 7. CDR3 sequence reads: CASRPSGRNEQYF. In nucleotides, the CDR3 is TGTGCCAGCAGACCTAGCGGCAGAAACGAGCAGTACTTC.

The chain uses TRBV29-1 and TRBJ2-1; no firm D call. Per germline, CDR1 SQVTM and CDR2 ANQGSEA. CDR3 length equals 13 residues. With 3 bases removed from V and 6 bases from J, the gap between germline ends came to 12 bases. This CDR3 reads CSVEKRSFNEQFF. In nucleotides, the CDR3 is TGCAGCGTTGAGAAGCGTTCGTTCAATGAGCAGTTCTTC.

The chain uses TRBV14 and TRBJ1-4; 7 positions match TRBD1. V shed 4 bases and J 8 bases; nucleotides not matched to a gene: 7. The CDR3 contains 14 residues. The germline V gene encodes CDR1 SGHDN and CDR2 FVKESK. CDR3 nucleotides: TGTGCCAGCAGCCGCGCAGGGGGTGACGAAAAACTGTTTTTT. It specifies CASSRAGGDEKLFF. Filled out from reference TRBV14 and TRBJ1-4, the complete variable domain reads EAGVTQFPSHSVIEKGQTVTLRCDPISGHDNLYWYRRVMGKEIKFLLHFVKESKQDESGMPNNRFLAERTGGTYSTLKVQPAELEDSGVYFCASSRAGGDEKLFFGSGTQLSVL.

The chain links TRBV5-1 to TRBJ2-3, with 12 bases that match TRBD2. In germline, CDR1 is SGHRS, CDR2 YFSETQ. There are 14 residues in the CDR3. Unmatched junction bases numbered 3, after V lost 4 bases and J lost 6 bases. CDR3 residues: CASSQTSGSDTQYF. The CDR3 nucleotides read TGCGCCAGCAGCCAGACTAGCGGGAGTGATACGCAGTATTTT.

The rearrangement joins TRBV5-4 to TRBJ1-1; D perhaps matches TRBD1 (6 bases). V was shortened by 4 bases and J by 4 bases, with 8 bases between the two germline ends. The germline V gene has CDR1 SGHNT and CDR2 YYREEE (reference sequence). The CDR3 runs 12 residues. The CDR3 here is CASSVQGTEAFF. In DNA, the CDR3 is TGTGCCAGCAGCGTACAGGGCACTGAAGCTTTCTTT.

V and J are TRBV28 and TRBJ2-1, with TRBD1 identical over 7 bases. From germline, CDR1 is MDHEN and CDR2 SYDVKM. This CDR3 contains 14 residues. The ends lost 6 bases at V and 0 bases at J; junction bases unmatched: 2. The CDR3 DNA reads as TGTGCCAGCAGAAACAGGGGCTCCTACAATGAGCAGTTCTTC. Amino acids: CASRNRGSYNEQFF. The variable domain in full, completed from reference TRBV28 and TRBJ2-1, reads DVKVTQSSRYLVKRTGEKVFLECVQDMDHENMFWYRQDPGLGLRLIYFSYDVKMKEKGDIPEGYSVSREKKERFSLILESASTNQTSMYLCASRNRGSYNEQFFGPGTRLTVL.

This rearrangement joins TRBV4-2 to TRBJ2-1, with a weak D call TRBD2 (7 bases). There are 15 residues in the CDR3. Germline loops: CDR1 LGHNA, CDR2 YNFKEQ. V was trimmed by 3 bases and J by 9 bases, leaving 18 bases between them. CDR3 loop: CASSQRALGGVEQFF. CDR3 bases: TGTGCCAGCAGCCAGCGAGCACTAGGGGGGGTTGAGCAGTTCTTC.

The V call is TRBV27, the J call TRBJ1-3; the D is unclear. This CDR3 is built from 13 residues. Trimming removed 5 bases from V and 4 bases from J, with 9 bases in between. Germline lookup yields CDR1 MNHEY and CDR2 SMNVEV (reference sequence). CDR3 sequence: CASSPLSGNTIYF. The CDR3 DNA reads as TGTGCCAGCAGTCCTCTGAGCGGAAACACCATATATTTT.

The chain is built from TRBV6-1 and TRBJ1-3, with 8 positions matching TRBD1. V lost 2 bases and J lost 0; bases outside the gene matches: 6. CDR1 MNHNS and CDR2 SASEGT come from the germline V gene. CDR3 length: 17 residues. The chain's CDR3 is CASSEHRGKTSGNTIYF. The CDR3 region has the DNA TGTGCCAGCAGTGAACACAGGGGGAAGACCTCTGGAAACACCATATATTTT.

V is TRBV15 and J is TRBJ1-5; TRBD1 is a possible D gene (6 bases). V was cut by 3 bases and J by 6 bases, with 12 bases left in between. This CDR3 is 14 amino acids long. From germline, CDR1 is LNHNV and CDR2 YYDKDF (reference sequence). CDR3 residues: CATSRDSSGQPQHF. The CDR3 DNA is TGTGCCACCAGCAGGGACAGCAGCGGTCAGCCCCAGCATTTT.

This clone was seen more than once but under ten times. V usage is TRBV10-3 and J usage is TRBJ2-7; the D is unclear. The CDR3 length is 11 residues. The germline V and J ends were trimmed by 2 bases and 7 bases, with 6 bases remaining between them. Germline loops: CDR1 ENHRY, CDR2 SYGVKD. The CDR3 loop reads CAISEMREQYF. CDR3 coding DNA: TGTGCCATCAGTGAGATGCGGGAGCAGTACTTC.

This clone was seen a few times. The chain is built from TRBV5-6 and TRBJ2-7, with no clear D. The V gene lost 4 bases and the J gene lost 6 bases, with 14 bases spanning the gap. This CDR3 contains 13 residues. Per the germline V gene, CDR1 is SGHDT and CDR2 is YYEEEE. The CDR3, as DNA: TGTGCCAGCAGCCCCGGCGAAGCGTCCGAGCAGTACTTC. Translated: CASSPGEASEQYF.

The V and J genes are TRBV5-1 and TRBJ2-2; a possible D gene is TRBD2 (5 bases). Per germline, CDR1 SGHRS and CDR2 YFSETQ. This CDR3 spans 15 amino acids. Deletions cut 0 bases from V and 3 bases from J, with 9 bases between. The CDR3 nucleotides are TGCGCCAGCAGCTTGGAAGGACTCTACACCGGGGAGCTGTTTTTT. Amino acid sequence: CASSLEGLYTGELFF.

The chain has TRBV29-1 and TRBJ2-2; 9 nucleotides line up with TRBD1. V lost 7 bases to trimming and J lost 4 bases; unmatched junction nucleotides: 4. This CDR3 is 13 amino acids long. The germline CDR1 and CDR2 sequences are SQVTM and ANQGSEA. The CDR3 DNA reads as TGCAGCGCTGGGACAGGGCCCACCGGGGAGCTGTTTTTT. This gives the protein CSAGTGPTGELFF.

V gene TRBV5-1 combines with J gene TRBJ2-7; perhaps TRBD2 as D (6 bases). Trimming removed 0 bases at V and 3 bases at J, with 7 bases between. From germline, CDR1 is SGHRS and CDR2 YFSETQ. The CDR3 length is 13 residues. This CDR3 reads CASSLARDYEQYF. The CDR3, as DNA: TGCGCCAGCAGCTTGGCGCGGGACTACGAGCAGTACTTC.

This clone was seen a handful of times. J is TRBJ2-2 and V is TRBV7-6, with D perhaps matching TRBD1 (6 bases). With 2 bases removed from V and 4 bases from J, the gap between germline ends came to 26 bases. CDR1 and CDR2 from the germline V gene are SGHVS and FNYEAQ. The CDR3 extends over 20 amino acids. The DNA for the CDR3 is TGTGCCAGCAGCTTAAACCCCCCCCCGGGGACAAGGGGTTTCACCGGGGAGCTGTTTTTT. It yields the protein CASSLNPPPGTRGFTGELFF.

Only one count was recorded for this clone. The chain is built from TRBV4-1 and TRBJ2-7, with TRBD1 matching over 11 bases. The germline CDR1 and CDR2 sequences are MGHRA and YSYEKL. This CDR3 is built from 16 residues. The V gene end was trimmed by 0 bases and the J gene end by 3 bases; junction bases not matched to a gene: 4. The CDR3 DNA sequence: TGCGCCAGCAGCCAAGATTACGGGACAGGGGGCTACGAGCAGTACTTC. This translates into CASSQDYGTGGYEQYF.

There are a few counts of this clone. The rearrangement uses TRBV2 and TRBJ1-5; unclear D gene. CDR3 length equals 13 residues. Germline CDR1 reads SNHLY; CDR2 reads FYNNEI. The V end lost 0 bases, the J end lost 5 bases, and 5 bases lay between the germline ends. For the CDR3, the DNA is TGTGCCAGCAGTGAAGCGAGAGATCAGCCCCAGCATTTT. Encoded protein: CASSEARDQPQHF.

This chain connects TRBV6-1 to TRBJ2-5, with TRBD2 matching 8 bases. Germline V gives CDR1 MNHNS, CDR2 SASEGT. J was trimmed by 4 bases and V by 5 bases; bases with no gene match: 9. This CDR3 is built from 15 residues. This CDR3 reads CASSNPGLEGETQYF. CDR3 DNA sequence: TGTGCCAGCAGTAACCCGGGACTAGAAGGAGAGACCCAGTACTTC.

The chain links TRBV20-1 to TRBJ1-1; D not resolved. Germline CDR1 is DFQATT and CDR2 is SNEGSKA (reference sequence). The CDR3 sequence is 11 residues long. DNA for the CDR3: TGCGTGACTCACGGGAACACTGAAGCTTTCTTT. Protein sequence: CVTHGNTEAFF.

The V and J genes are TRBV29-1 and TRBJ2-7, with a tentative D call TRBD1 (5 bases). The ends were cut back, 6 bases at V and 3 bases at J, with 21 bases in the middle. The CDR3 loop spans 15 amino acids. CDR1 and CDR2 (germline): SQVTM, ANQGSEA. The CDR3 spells CSVSKGRTLYYEQYF. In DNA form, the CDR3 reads TGCAGCGTCTCGAAGGGGCGCACCCTCTACTACGAGCAGTACTTC.

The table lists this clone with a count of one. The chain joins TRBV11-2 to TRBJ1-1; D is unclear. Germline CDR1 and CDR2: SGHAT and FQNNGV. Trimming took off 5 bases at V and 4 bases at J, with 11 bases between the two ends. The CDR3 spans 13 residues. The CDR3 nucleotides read TGTGCCAGCAGCCGAAGCAGGCTCACTGAAGCTTTCTTT. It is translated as CASSRSRLTEAFF.

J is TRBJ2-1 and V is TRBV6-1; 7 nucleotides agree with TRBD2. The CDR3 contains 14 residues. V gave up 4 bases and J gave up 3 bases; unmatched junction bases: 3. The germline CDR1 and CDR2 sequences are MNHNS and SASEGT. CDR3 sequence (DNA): TGTGCCAGCAGTGGAAGCGGGAACTACAATGAGCAGTTCTTC. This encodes CASSGSGNYNEQFF.

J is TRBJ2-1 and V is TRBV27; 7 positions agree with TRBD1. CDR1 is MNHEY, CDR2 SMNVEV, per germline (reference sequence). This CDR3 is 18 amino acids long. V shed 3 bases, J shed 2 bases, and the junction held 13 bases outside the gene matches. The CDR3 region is CASSFGMTGKSPYNEQFF. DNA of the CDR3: TGTGCCAGCAGTTTTGGGATGACAGGGAAAAGTCCCTACAATGAGCAGTTCTTC.